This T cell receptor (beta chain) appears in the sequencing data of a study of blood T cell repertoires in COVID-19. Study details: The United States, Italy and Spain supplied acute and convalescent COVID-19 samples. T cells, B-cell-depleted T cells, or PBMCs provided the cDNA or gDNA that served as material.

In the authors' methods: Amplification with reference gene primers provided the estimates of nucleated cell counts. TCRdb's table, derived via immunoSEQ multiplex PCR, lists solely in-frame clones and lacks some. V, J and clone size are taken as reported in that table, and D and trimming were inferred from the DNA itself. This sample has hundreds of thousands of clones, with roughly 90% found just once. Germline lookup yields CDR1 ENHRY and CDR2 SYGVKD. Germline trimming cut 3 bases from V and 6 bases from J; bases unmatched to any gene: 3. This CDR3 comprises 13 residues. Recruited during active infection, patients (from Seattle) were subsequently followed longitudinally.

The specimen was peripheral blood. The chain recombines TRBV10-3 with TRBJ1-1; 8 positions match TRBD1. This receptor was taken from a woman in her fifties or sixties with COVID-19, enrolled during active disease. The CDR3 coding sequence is TGTGCCATCAGTGATCCCAGGGGGCCTGAAGCTTTCTTT. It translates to CAISDPRGPEAFF.